Included here is one T cell receptor (beta chain) sequence, with context. The target of this receptor is not known. No much larger clonotype is one base removed from it; base qualities were not supplied. The data are from a study of T-cell reconstitution after alpha-beta-depleted transplantation in children listed by TCRdb under 2016. Background for the entire study: Using TCR repertoire profiling, the study followed T-cell immune reconstitution in a quantitative way in children after TCRalphabeta/CD19-depleted allogeneic hematopoietic cell transplantation.

The library was built by means of PCR. Instrument used: Illumina HiSeq 2500. Molecular barcoding was employed in the preparation of TCR libraries, with unique molecular identifiers being used to normalize TCRbeta repertoire quantification. TCRdb trimmed the raw reads at Q25, called clones with MiXCR and kept productive beta chains. When rows share a CDR3 protein, they turn into one entry using the most common DNA and genes. Recorded for this sample are around 530,000 distinct CDR3 sequences; approximately 32% of them occurred a single time. The top ten clonotypes cover 2% to 2.5% of the sample. From the germline V gene, CDR1 is MNHEY and CDR2 is SVGAGI. From cysteine to phenylalanine, the CDR3 is 15 amino acids long. Just CDR3 DNA is preserved here, 45 bases in frame from base 1. V and J are truncated by 10 bases and 2 bases respectively, leaving an intervening sequence of 18 bases.

In this chain, TRBV6-5 is recombined with TRBJ1-5; TRBD1 could be the D gene, as 6 bases match. The sample here was PBMCs from the stem cell graft donor, taken from the stem cell graft. The TCR originated in a human donor who donated a stem cell graft to a child with aplastic anemia. The CDR3 region: CATSGAGEGNQPQHF. Read as DNA, the sequence is TGTGCCACTTCTGGGGCAGGGGAAGGCAATCAGCCCCAGCATTTT.